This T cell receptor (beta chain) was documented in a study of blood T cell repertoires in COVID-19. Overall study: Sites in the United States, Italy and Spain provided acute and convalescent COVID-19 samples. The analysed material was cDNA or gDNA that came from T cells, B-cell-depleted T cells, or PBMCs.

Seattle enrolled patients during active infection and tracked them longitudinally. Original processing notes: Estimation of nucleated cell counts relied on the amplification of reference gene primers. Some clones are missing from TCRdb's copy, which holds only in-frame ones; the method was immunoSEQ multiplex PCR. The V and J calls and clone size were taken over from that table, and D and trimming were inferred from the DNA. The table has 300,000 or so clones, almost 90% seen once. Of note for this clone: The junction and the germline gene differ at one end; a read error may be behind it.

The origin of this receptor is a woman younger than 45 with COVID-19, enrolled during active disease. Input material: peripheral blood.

The CDR3 spells CASSQQGTRSLVF. CDR3 coding DNA: TGTGCCAGCAGTCAACAAGGGACTAGATCTCTGGTCTTC. The rearrangement links TRBV12-3 or TRBV12-4 to TRBJ2-1, with TRBD2 matching over 8 bases. The CDR3 extends over 13 amino acids.